What follows describes a single T cell receptor beta chain. Its antigen target is currently unknown. The input lacks base qualities; no much larger clone sits a single base away. This specimen belongs to a study of blood T cell repertoires in COVID-19 (dated by TCRdb to between 2020 and 2021). In terms of the full investigation: The collaborator samples originated in the United States, Italy and Spain and spanned the acute and convalescent phases of COVID-19. The material from the prospective study consisted of cDNA or gDNA derived from T cells, B-cell-depleted T cells, or PBMCs. The dataset comprised deeply sampled blood TCRbeta repertoires from subjects exposed to, actively infected with, or recovered from COVID-19. A freely available public database, intended as a resource for researchers studying the immune response to SARS-CoV-2, is where the repertoires were released. The samples were drawn from the first 160 participants of the ongoing ImmuneRACE study and from some 1,300 subjects provided by 6 global collaborators. The sample metadata nearly always contained a de-identified subject ID, COVID-19 status, age in years and sex. Where available, HLA class I and class II types were taken from metadata supplied by the sample provider and were not determined by assay-based typing. The study at large found these results: Clinical and demographic metadata were provided uncurated, with the amount varying by source and participant.

Participants in the prospective study were aged roughly 18 to 90 years, lived in 24 United States geographic areas, and enrolled through a virtual design. In the prospective study, cohorts were assigned on the basis of participant-reported clinical history obtained from a screening survey and a study questionnaire. In the prospective study, mobile phlebotomists collected whole blood, serum and a nasopharyngeal or oropharyngeal swab from each participant. Over a roughly 2-month period, participants in the prospective study had the option of providing additional blood draws and questionnaires. Before DNA extraction, prospective study blood samples were shipped either frozen or at room temperature. TCRbeta CDR3 regions were amplified from genomic DNA using the immunoSEQ Assay, a bias-controlled multiplex PCR. The study's processing was this. The number of nucleated cells in each sample was estimated by amplification of reference gene primers within the assay. To quantify the absolute abundance of each unique TCRbeta CDR3 rearrangement, sequence reads were collapsed and filtered. For each sample, productive Simpson clonality was calculated by taking the square root of Simpson's diversity index across productive rearrangements. What TCRdb holds here is the immuneACCESS table cut down to in-frame rearrangements. Part of the clones is not present; checked against another copy, under half of the missing clones reflect an unresolved V gene, and the others are unexplained. V and J calls and clone size are those listed in that table; D and trimming were worked out from the DNA. For this sample the table gives 200,000 to 250,000 clones, of which about 86% were detected only once. The ten largest clones take up approximately 1.3% of the sample.

Including cysteine and phenylalanine, the CDR3 has 16 amino acids. The sequence is cut down to CDR3 DNA, 48 bases in frame from base 1. The germline V gene encodes CDR1 SGHTA and CDR2 FQGNSA. The V end gives up 5 bases and the J end 8 bases, leaving 11 bases in the junction not matched to a gene. The sequence came from a woman aged 40 to 49 with acute COVID-19. The rearrangement combines TRBV7-2 with TRBJ1-6; TRBD1 lines up with 8 middle nucleotides. The sequenced sample was PBMCs or T cells enriched from blood (not recorded which). The CDR3 here reads CASSLGGRGLDSPLHF. The nucleotides read TGTGCCAGCAGCCTGGGGGGCAGGGGGCTGGATTCACCCCTCCACTTT. The CDR3, completed at both ends by the reference TRBV7-2 and TRBJ1-6 genes, gives the full variable domain GAGVSQSPSNKVTEKGKDVELRCDPISGHTALYWYRQSLGQGLEFLIYFQGNSAPDKSGLPSDRFSAERTGGSVSTLTIQRTQQEDSAVYLCASSLGGRGLDSPLHFGNGTRLTVT.